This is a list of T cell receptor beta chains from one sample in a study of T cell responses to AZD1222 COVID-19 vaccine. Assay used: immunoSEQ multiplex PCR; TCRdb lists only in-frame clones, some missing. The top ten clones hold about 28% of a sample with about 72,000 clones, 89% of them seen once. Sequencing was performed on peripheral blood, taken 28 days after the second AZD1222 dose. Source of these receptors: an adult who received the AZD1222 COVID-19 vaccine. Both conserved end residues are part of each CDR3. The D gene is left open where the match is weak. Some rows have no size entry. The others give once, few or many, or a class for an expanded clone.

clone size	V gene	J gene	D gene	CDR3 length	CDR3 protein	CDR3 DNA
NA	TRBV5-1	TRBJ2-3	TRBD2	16	CASSLGPAGDTDTQYF	TGCGCCAGCAGCTTAGGGCCCGCGGGGGACACAGATACGCAGTATTTT
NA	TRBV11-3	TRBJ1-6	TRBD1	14	CASTPGQGISPLHF	TGTGCCAGCACCCCGGGACAGGGGATTTCACCCCTCCACTTT
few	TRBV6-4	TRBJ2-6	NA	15	CASSDSNSGANVLTF	TGTGCCAGCAGTGACTCGAACTCTGGGGCCAACGTCCTGACTTTC
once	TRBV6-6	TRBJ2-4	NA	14	CASTYGKGGDIQYF	TGTGCCAGCACCTATGGGAAAGGGGGGGACATTCAGTACTTC
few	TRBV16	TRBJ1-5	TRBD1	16	CASSQRQGGDNQPQHF	TGTGCCAGCAGCCAACGACAGGGTGGCGACAATCAGCCCCAGCATTTT
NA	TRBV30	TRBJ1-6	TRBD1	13	CALTTGYNSPLHF	TGTGCCTTGACGACAGGGTATAATTCACCCCTCCACTTT
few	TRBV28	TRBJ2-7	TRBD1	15	CASSLGNRGQDEQYF	TGTGCCAGCAGTTTGGGAAACAGGGGGCAGGACGAGCAGTACTTC
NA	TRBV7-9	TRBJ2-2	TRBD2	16	CASSPTGGRSDEELFF	TGTGCCAGCAGCCCCACGGGGGGTAGATCAGACGAGGAGCTGTTTTTT
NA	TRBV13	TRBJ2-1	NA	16	CASSLEPRNTDNEQFF	TGTGCCAGCAGCTTAGAGCCTCGCAATACTGACAATGAGCAGTTCTTC
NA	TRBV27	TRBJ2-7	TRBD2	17	CASTVTPKRESTHEQYF	TGTGCCAGCACCGTCACCCCCAAGCGGGAGAGTACCCACGAGCAGTACTTC
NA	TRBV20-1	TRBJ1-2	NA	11	CSVRADYGYTF	TGCAGTGTTCGTGCCGACTATGGCTACACCTTC
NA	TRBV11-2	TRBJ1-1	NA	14	CASDQGQQNTEAFF	TGTGCCAGCGACCAGGGGCAGCAAAACACTGAAGCTTTCTTT
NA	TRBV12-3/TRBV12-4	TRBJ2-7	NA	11	CASSANLEQYF	TGTGCCAGCAGTGCCAACCTCGAGCAGTACTTC
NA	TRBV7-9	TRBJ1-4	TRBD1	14	CASSPAGGFEKLFF	TGTGCCAGCAGCCCCGCAGGGGGTTTTGAAAAACTGTTTTTT
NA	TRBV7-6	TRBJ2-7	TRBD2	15	CASSSLPSGNYEQYF	TGTGCCAGCAGCTCCCTGCCTAGCGGGAACTACGAGCAGTACTTC
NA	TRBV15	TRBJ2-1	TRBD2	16	CATSTPGLAEDDEQFF	TGTGCCACCAGCACACCGGGACTAGCGGAAGATGATGAGCAGTTCTTC
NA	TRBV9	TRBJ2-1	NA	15	CASSVVESSYNEQFF	TGTGCCAGCAGCGTAGTTGAAAGCTCCTACAATGAGCAGTTCTTC
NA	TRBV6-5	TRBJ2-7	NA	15	CASSYSTGFAYEQYF	TGTGCCAGCAGTTACTCGACTGGGTTCGCCTACGAGCAGTACTTC
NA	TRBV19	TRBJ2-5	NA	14	CASSRPGALETQYF	TGTGCCAGTAGTCGCCCAGGGGCATTAGAGACCCAGTACTTC
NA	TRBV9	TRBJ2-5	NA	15	CASSAGLRTEETQYF	TGTGCCAGCAGCGCTGGTCTCAGGACAGAAGAGACCCAGTACTTC
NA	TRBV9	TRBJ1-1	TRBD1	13	CASSGDSITEAFF	TGTGCCAGCAGCGGGGACAGTATAACTGAAGCTTTCTTT
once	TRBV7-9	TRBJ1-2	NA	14	CASSYRQSFYGYTF	TGTGCCAGCAGCTACAGGCAGAGTTTTTATGGCTACACCTTC
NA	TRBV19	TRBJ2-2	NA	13	CASESQGGGELFF	TGTGCCAGCGAAAGTCAGGGTGGCGGGGAGCTGTTTTTT
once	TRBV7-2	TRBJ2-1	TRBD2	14	CASSPSGTSGEQFF	TGTGCCAGCAGCCCATCCGGGACTAGCGGTGAGCAGTTCTTC
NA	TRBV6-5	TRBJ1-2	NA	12	CASSGEGYGYTF	TGTGCCAGCAGCGGTGAGGGCTATGGCTACACCTTC
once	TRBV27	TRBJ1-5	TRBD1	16	CASRPTTDRGFWPQHF	TGTGCCAGCAGACCCACCACGGACAGGGGGTTTTGGCCCCAGCATTTT
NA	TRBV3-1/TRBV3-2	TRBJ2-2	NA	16	CASSQDLLAGTGELFF	TGTGCCAGCAGCCAAGATCTGTTGGCGGGCACCGGGGAGCTGTTTTTT
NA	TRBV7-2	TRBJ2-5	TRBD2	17	CASSPFPRGSTGETQYF	TGTGCCAGCAGCCCTTTCCCCCGCGGGAGCACTGGCGAGACCCAGTACTTC
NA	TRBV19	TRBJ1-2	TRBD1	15	CASRKGAGQGGGYTF	TGTGCCAGTAGAAAGGGGGCAGGACAAGGTGGTGGCTACACCTTC
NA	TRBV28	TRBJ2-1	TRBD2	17	CASSLGGAGGRYNEQFF	TGTGCCAGCAGTTTAGGTGGAGCGGGAGGGCGGTACAATGAGCAGTTCTTC
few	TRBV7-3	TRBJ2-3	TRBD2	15	CASSLGLAETDTQYF	TGTGCCAGCAGCCTTGGACTAGCGGAGACAGATACGCAGTATTTT
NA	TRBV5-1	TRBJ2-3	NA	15	CASSSSTEITDTQYF	TGCGCCAGCAGCAGCTCGACGGAGATCACAGATACGCAGTATTTT
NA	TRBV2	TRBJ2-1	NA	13	CASRVLRGNEQFF	TGTGCCAGCAGAGTCCTCAGGGGAAATGAGCAGTTCTTC
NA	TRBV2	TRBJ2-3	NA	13	CASSGARADTQYF	TGTGCCAGCAGTGGGGCCCGGGCAGATACGCAGTATTTT
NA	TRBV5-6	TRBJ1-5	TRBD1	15	CASRRQGVYNQPQHF	TGTGCCAGCAGAAGACAGGGGGTTTACAATCAGCCCCAGCATTTT
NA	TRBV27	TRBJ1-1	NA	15	CASSFLGRENTEAFF	TGTGCCAGCAGTTTTCTTGGACGGGAAAACACTGAAGCTTTCTTT
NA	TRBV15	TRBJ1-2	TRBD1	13	CATRGTGERGYTF	TGTGCCACCAGAGGGACAGGGGAAAGAGGCTACACCTTC
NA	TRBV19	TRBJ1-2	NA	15	CASSIYLSSTYGYTF	TGTGCCAGTAGTATCTACCTCTCGTCCACCTATGGCTACACCTTC
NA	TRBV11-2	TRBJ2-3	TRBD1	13	CASSTGTGNTQYF	TGTGCCAGCAGCACCGGGACAGGGAACACGCAGTATTTT
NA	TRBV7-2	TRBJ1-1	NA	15	CASSLMAATNTEAFF	TGTGCCAGCAGCTTAATGGCGGCAACCAACACTGAAGCTTTCTTT
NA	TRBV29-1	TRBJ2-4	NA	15	CSVEDLASAKNIQYF	TGCAGCGTTGAAGATCTGGCGTCAGCCAAAAACATTCAGTACTTC
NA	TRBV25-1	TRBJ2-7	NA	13	CASSEIGGYEQYF	TGTGCCAGCAGTGAAATCGGGGGCTACGAGCAGTACTTC
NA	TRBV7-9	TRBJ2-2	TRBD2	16	CASSLPAGWGTGELFF	TGTGCCAGCAGCTTACCAGCGGGATGGGGAACCGGGGAGCTGTTTTTT
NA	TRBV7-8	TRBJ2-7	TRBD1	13	CASGGTGIYEQYF	TGTGCCAGCGGAGGGACAGGGATCTACGAGCAGTACTTC
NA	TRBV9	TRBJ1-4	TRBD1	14	CASSPRQGGEKLFF	TGTGCCAGCAGCCCTCGACAGGGTGGCGAAAAACTGTTTTTT
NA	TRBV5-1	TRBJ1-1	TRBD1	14	CASTLGTVNTEAFF	TGCGCCAGCACCCTCGGGACAGTGAACACTGAAGCTTTCTTT
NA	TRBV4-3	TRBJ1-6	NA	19	CASSQEGSRGHSAGSPLHF	TGCGCCAGCAGCCAAGAGGGGTCAAGGGGTCACTCCGCGGGATCACCCCTCCACTTT
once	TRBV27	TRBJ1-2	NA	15	CASMRTPNNNYGYTF	TGTGCCAGCATGCGGACACCGAACAATAACTATGGCTACACCTTC
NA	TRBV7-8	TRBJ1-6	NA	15	CASSSAARGNSPLHF	TGTGCCAGCAGCTCGGCCGCCAGGGGAAATTCACCCCTCCACTTT
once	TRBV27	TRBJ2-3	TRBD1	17	CASSFVYETGHTDTQYF	TGTGCCAGCAGTTTCGTATATGAGACAGGGCACACAGATACGCAGTATTTT
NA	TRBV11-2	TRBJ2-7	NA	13	CASSSDPAREQYF	TGTGCCAGCAGCTCAGACCCGGCGAGAGAGCAGTACTTC
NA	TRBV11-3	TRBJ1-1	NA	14	CASSASRENTEAFF	TGTGCCAGCAGCGCTAGTAGGGAGAACACTGAAGCTTTCTTT
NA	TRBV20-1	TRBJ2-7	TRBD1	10	CSSTGVEQYF	TGCAGTTCCACAGGGGTCGAGCAGTACTTC
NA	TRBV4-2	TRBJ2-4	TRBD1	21	CASSQALLGGTGDLAKNIQYF	TGTGCCAGCAGCCAAGCCCTATTAGGTGGGACAGGTGATCTAGCCAAAAACATTCAGTACTTC